The T cell receptor beta chain under discussion was sequenced for a study of identical twins (dated by TCRdb to about 2016). As for the study more broadly: To test whether fetal clonotypes persist, this study deep-sequenced TCR alpha and beta repertoires from monozygotic twins, from unrelated adults of various ages, and from cord blood. To rule out contamination, replicate twin experiments were performed at different times with different library preparation protocols.

General study outcomes and caveats: Fewer insertions were carried by abundant cord blood beta clonotypes; a weaker similar trend was observed in young adult naive repertoires, while no such trend was observed in memory repertoires. Invariant T cells such as MAIT and iNKT could partly confound zero-insertion analyses, though diverse VJ usage argued against this for most clonotypes. A weaker excess of twin sharing was found in beta out-of-frame sequences because the signal-to-noise ratio was lowered by fewer shared sequences. Because the same donors could not be followed over many years, the conclusions depended on cross-sectional statistical analysis. Out-of-frame TCR alpha sharing in monozygotic twins was systematically underestimated by recombination models, whereas sharing between unrelated individuals was in agreement with the recombination models. Compared with coincidental sharing between unrelated individuals, out-of-frame TCR alpha sequences shared between twins had an excess of sequences with low generation probability.

The library was generated by 5' RACE. The sample was run on an Illumina HiSeq 2000. A universal primer binding site was added through template switching, and the final cDNA carried a unique molecular identifier so that TCR cDNA molecules could be counted accurately. Specific primers in the conserved constant-segment region were used to synthesize first-strand cDNA for the TCR alpha and beta chains. To control for contamination, each cDNA library was double barcoded with a SMART-Mk sample barcode plus Illumina barcodes. TruSeq adapter sequences, together with Illumina sample barcodes, were added in two successive PCR steps. Sequencing of the TCR alpha and beta cDNA libraries was done on the Illumina HiSeq platform using custom primers. In the authors' own workflow: Raw reads were processed with MiGEC to extract unique molecular identifiers, and MiXCR was used to determine CDR3 positions. For each individual, recombination models were inferred using an EM algorithm with the repgenHMM and IGoR tools. The analysis of shared clonotypes was done with the tcR package in R, with sharing normalized by the product of cloneset sizes. Out-of-frame nonproductive sequences were analyzed to study raw recombination free of thymic and clonal selection effects. Clones were called with MiXCR by TCRdb after fastp trimmed the public reads at Q25, and only in-frame beta chains were retained. CDR3 protein sequences are deduplicated, and each keeps its most common genes and DNA. The V and J calls were determined by TCRdb, not by the authors. This sample gives some 660,000 distinct CDR3 sequences in total; 8.6% of them show up just once. 0.98% of the sample belongs to the ten largest clones.

Only a few counts were recorded for this clonotype. Which antigen it targets is not known. Qualities for individual bases were not recorded, and no much larger clone is one base off. Inclusive of the bounding cysteine and phenylalanine, the CDR3 is 16 residues long. Only the CDR3 region is kept as DNA, spanning 48 bases read in frame from base 1. V ends up 3 bases short and J 4 bases short, with an unmatched junction base count of 8. The germline V gene gives CDR1 as SGHDT and CDR2 as YYEEEE. All donors were healthy Caucasians. The twin cohort comprised three pairs of female monozygotic twins, all aged about 18 to 30 years. Peripheral blood mononuclear cells were the source from which RNA for the TCR libraries was isolated. The data also belong to a second study, concerning yellow fever vaccine responses in identical twins. The second study's authors report: According to the authors, in identical twins the way T cells responded to vaccination appeared partly convergent and partly personalized. Focusing on identical twins, the study followed the T cell clones that responded to the vaccine, and did so with precision.

The chain is encoded by TRBV5-6 joined to TRBJ2-3; a stretch of 10 junction bases matches TRBD2. The TCR sequence derives from a woman between 18 and 29 years old in good health. The sample consisted of PBMCs. This receptor carries the CDR3 CASSSPGLAFADTQYF. The nucleotide sequence is given as TGTGCCAGCAGCTCGCCGGGACTAGCGTTTGCAGATACGCAGTATTTT.